These 6 T cell receptor beta chains were all obtained from the same sample, sequenced in a study of control samples from healthy donors and cancer patients. The protocol was immunoSEQ multiplex PCR, while the TCRdb copy is restricted to in-frame clones and leaves out a portion. The sample yields roughly 220,000 clones, 90% to 95% seen once. The sequenced sample consisted of blood. The receptors come from a man aged 45 to 65 in good health.

This rearrangement joins TRBV2 to TRBJ2-6, with D uncertain. With 3 bases removed from V and 4 bases from J, the gap between germline ends came to 19 bases. The CDR3 has 18 residues. Germline V gene lookup returns CDR1 SNHLY and CDR2 FYNNEI. In DNA form, the CDR3 reads TGTGCCAGCAGTGACGTGGACCCCGGTTCATTAGGGGCCAACGTCCTGACTTTC. Translated: CASSDVDPGSLGANVLTF.

The J gene is TRBJ2-7, the V gene TRBV27; perhaps TRBD2 as D (5 bases). Trimming removed 4 bases at V and 3 bases at J, with 16 bases between. Germline V gene lookup returns CDR1 MNHEY and CDR2 SMNVEV (reference sequence). CDR3 length equals 15 residues. CDR3: CASSSYTGKNYEQYF. Written as DNA, the CDR3 is TGTGCCAGCAGTTCCTACACCGGGAAAAACTACGAGCAGTACTTC.

The chain recombines TRBV5-4 with TRBJ2-2; 12 positions match TRBD2. Trimming at V came to 4 bases and at J to 1 base, leaving 14 bases not matched to a gene. This CDR3 spans 20 amino acids. CDR1 is SGHNT, CDR2 YYREEE, per germline (reference sequence). In DNA, the CDR3 is TGTGCCAGCAGCGGTGGCGCCGGACTAGCGGGGCCCGTGAACACCGGGGAGCTGTTTTTT. Protein sequence: CASSGGAGLAGPVNTGELFF. Using reference TRBV5-4 and TRBJ2-2 for the parts outside the CDR3, the full variable domain is ETGVTQSPTHLIKTRGQQVTLRCSSQSGHNTVSWYQQALGQGPQFIFQYYREEENGRGNFPPRFSGLQFPNYSSELNVNALELDDSALYLCASSGGAGLAGPVNTGELFFGEGSRLTVL.

The CDR3: CASSPDVRDRTYEQYV. The CDR3 DNA follows: TGCGCCAGCAGTCCTGATGTTAGGGACAGAACCTACGAGCAGTACGTC. J is TRBJ2-7 and V is TRBV10-2, with 7 bases lining up with TRBD1. The V gene end was trimmed by 5 bases and the J gene end by 2 bases; junction bases not matched to a gene: 12. Germline values: CDR1 WSHSY, CDR2 SAAADI. The CDR3 has 16 amino acids.

This rearrangement joins TRBV7-2 to TRBJ1-4, with D possibly TRBD1 on 5 matching bases. The V gene lost 0 bases and the J gene lost 2 bases, with 10 bases spanning the gap. The germline CDR1 and CDR2 sequences are SGHTA and FQGNSA. The CDR3 sequence is 16 residues long. CDR3: CASSLAIGGTNEKLFF. Here the CDR3 DNA reads TGTGCCAGCAGCTTAGCGATCGGGGGTACTAATGAAAAACTGTTTTTT.

The chain employs TRBV11-3 and TRBJ2-3; TRBD1 might be the D (6 bases). CDR3 size: 14 residues. The germline V gene encodes CDR1 SGHNT and CDR2 YENEEA. The V end lost 4 bases, the J end lost 2 bases, and 10 bases lay between the germline ends. The CDR3 DNA is TGTGCCAGCAGCTCTGGACAGACCACAGATACGCAGTATTTT. Translated: CASSSGQTTDTQYF.